This T cell receptor (beta chain) emerged from a study of cytomegalovirus exposure and HLA in healthy donors. In the PCR, 60 Vbeta and 13 Jbeta primers were used. Original processing notes: A later analysis counted 80 million or so unique TCR beta chains, around 10 million shared. Profiled with immunoSEQ multiplex PCR; TCRdb holds only in-frame clones, not every one. V, J and clone size reflect that table, while D and trimming were determined from the DNA. The sample has 150,000 to 200,000 clones; 65% to 85% are singletons. Study-wide results and caveats: Several of the most significant clusters appeared, in a later analysis, to be linked to common viral pathogens. Versus the approximately 700-donor mean, an Asian-associated ancestry cluster reportedly showed fewer N-insertions in a later analysis.

Healthy people donating bone marrow made up the donors. Trimming cost V 5 bases and J 2 bases; bases outside gene matches: 4. CDR1 KGHSH and CDR2 LQKENI come from the germline V gene. The CDR3 length is 14 residues. Of note for this clone: Its target is not known.

J is TRBJ2-5 and V is TRBV18; TRBD2 matches 8 bases. This receptor was obtained from a man between 18 and 29 years old in good health and CMV-seronegative. The source material was PBMCs. The CDR3 bases are TGTGCCAGCTCATCACTAGCGGCTCAAGAGACCCAGTACTTC. The encoded protein is CASSSLAAQETQYF.